A selection of T cell receptor beta chains follows, all from one sample in a study of blood T cell repertoires in COVID-19. The repertoire was sequenced with immunoSEQ multiplex PCR; TCRdb's copy has only in-frame clones and lacks some. The table lists 210,000 or so clones, 80% to 85% of them singletons. The source material was PBMCs or T cells enriched from blood (not recorded which). The receptors shown here come from a woman aged 45-60 years with acute COVID-19. Each CDR3 is given with its conserved first and last residue. Fields, in order: D gene, J gene, clone size, V gene, CDR3 protein, CDR3 DNA. A D gene is named only where the DNA matches it firmly. Clone size is stated in some rows and not others, as once, few, many or a class when expanded.

TRBD1 | TRBJ2-5 | . | TRBV7-2 | CASSLWTGLTQETQYF | TGTGCCAGCAGCTTATGGACAGGGCTTACCCAAGAGACCCAGTACTTC
. | TRBJ2-7 | . | TRBV28 | CASSFSGVPNEQYF | TGTGCCAGCAGTTTCTCAGGGGTCCCCAACGAGCAGTACTTC
. | TRBJ2-2 | . | TRBV19 | CASTRGPNTGELFF | TGTGCCAGTACCCGCGGTCCGAACACCGGGGAGCTGTTTTTT
. | TRBJ2-1 | once | TRBV5-4 | CASRAGGSPDEQFF | TGTGCCAGCAGGGCAGGAGGTTCCCCGGATGAGCAGTTCTTC
TRBD2 | TRBJ2-5 | once | TRBV11-2 | CASSPSPGTGGWETQYF | TGTGCCAGCAGCCCCTCCCCGGGGACGGGAGGCTGGGAGACCCAGTACTTC
TRBD1 | TRBJ1-2 | . | TRBV6-5 | CASSPSPGQNYGYTF | TGTGCCAGCAGCCCGAGCCCGGGACAGAACTATGGCTACACCTTC
. | TRBJ1-3 | . | TRBV18 | CASSPTGIAGNTIYF | TGTGCCAGCTCACCCACAGGGATAGCTGGAAACACCATATATTTT
TRBD1 | TRBJ1-1 | . | TRBV18 | CASSAGQGNTEAFF | TGTGCCAGCTCAGCGGGACAGGGGAACACTGAAGCTTTCTTT
TRBD1 | TRBJ2-1 | . | TRBV2 | CASTVAYRGMEQFF | TGTGCCAGCACCGTAGCTTACAGGGGGATGGAGCAGTTCTTC
TRBD1 | TRBJ1-2 | . | TRBV6-5 | CASSYSRDRSPYGYTF | TGTGCCAGCAGCTACTCCCGGGACAGGTCTCCCTATGGCTACACCTTC
. | TRBJ2-3 | . | TRBV21-1 | CASSKLRLTDTQYF | TGTGCCAGCAGCAAACTCCGACTCACAGATACGCAGTATTTT
. | TRBJ1-2 | . | TRBV6-2/TRBV6-3 | CASSYPGTRNAYGYTF | TGTGCCAGCAGTTACCCTGGGACACGGAACGCCTATGGCTACACCTTC
. | TRBJ2-2 | . | TRBV4-3 | CASSHEDSSGELFF | TGCGCCAGCAGCCACGAGGACAGTTCCGGGGAGCTGTTTTTT
. | TRBJ1-4 | . | TRBV5-6 | CASSLGPRVGSEKLFF | TGTGCCAGCAGTTTGGGACCCAGGGTCGGAAGCGAAAAACTGTTTTTT
TRBD2 | TRBJ2-1 | many | TRBV7-6 | CASSSKAGRDEQFF | TGTGCCAGCAGCTCGAAAGCGGGAAGGGATGAGCAGTTCTTC
TRBD1 | TRBJ2-2 | . | TRBV10-2 | CALRDRGAGELFF | TGCGCCCTCCGGGACAGGGGGGCCGGGGAGCTGTTTTTT
TRBD2 | TRBJ2-5 | . | TRBV5-1 | CASSLTRTREETQYF | TGCGCCAGCAGCTTGACTCGGACTAGAGAAGAGACCCAGTACTTC
TRBD2 | TRBJ2-1 | . | TRBV4-3 | CASSQEAQREANEQFF | TGCGCCAGCAGCCAAGAGGCCCAGCGGGAGGCCAATGAGCAGTTCTTC
TRBD2 | TRBJ2-3 | . | TRBV5-1 | CASSLAGDHTDTQYF | TGCGCCAGCAGCTTAGCGGGAGACCACACAGATACGCAGTATTTT
. | TRBJ2-1 | . | TRBV18 | CASSPPSGTRDNEQFF | TGTGCCAGCTCACCACCTTCGGGGACACGGGATAATGAGCAGTTCTTC
. | TRBJ2-7 | once | TRBV11-3 | CASSTAGYEQYF | TGTGCCAGCAGCACCGCGGGTTACGAGCAGTACTTC
. | TRBJ1-3 | . | TRBV18 | CASSQGGYGNTIYF | TGTGCCAGCTCCCAGGGAGGTTACGGAAACACCATATATTTT
TRBD1 | TRBJ1-4 | . | TRBV30 | CAWSVQGLNEKLFF | TGTGCCTGGAGTGTACAGGGGCTTAATGAAAAACTGTTTTTT
TRBD2 | TRBJ2-7 | . | TRBV5-5 | CASSSGLAEAYEQYF | TGTGCCAGCAGCTCGGGACTAGCGGAGGCCTACGAGCAGTACTTC
TRBD1 | TRBJ1-6 | . | TRBV4-1 | CASSPEGQGSNSPLHF | TGCGCCAGCAGCCCAGAGGGACAGGGCTCTAATTCACCCCTCCACTTT
. | TRBJ1-2 | . | TRBV7-2 | CASSLALGDYGYTF | TGTGCCAGCAGCTTAGCGCTAGGGGACTATGGCTACACCTTC
. | TRBJ2-3 | . | TRBV19 | CASRVSLGTDTQYF | TGTGCCAGTAGAGTCAGTTTGGGCACAGATACGCAGTATTTT
. | TRBJ1-1 | . | TRBV18 | CASSPLDSSTEAFF | TGTGCCAGCTCACCACTTGACAGTTCCACTGAAGCTTTCTTT
TRBD2 | TRBJ2-5 | . | TRBV5-1 | CASSFNAGGRQETQYF | TGCGCCAGCAGCTTTAACGCGGGAGGACGACAAGAGACCCAGTACTTC
TRBD2 | TRBJ2-1 | once | TRBV7-2 | CASRFGAGLAGGSYNEQFF | TGTGCCAGCAGGTTCGGAGCGGGACTAGCGGGAGGGTCCTACAATGAGCAGTTCTTC
TRBD2 | TRBJ2-7 | . | TRBV10-2 | CATTGLSHSGSGGYEQYF | TGCGCCACCACAGGTTTGAGTCATAGCGGTTCGGGAGGATACGAGCAGTACTTC
TRBD1 | TRBJ2-7 | . | TRBV4-1 | CASSQRQGQGSSYEQYF | TGCGCCAGCAGCCAAAGGCAGGGACAGGGCAGCTCCTACGAGCAGTACTTC
. | TRBJ2-5 | . | TRBV6-5 | CASSTPGETQYF | TGTGCCAGCAGTACCCCGGGAGAGACCCAGTACTTC
. | TRBJ1-1 | few | TRBV13 | CASSSRDSIEAFF | TGTGCCAGCAGCTCCCGGGACTCGATTGAAGCTTTCTTT
TRBD2 | TRBJ2-7 | . | TRBV7-2 | CASSHRPGLAASYEQYF | TGTGCCAGCAGCCACCGCCCCGGACTAGCGGCCTCCTACGAGCAGTACTTC
TRBD2 | TRBJ2-1 | . | TRBV3-1/TRBV3-2 | CASSQGASGVNEQFF | TGTGCCAGCAGCCAAGGGGCTAGCGGGGTTAATGAGCAGTTCTTC
. | TRBJ2-4 | . | TRBV4-1 | CASSQESTTARLGFAKNIQYF | TGCGCCAGCAGCCAAGAATCGACGACGGCGAGACTTGGTTTTGCCAAAAACATTCAGTACTTC
. | TRBJ2-5 | few | TRBV24-1 | CATRRATSSQETQYF | TGTGCCACCAGGAGAGCGACTTCGAGCCAAGAGACCCAGTACTTC